This T cell receptor (beta chain) was sequenced during a study of blood T cell repertoires in COVID-19. About the research overall: The origin of the acute and convalescent COVID-19 samples was the United States, Italy and Spain.

Data came from immunoSEQ multiplex PCR; TCRdb stores just in-frame clones and leaves some out. The repertoire holds under 300,000 clones, with around 82% as singletons. The J segment lost 1 base and the V segment lost 5 bases, leaving 10 bases of the junction unmatched. Germline V lookup: CDR1 MNHEY, CDR2 SMNVEV (reference sequence). The CDR3 totals 17 residues. Recruitment covered under 25 US areas and drew participants whose ages spanned roughly 18 to 90 years. Cohort assignment relied on participant-reported clinical history. Recovery among Cohort 3 donors was established by two negative PCRs, clearance, or symptom resolution.

Sequencing was performed on PBMCs or T cells enriched from blood (not recorded which). This chain uses TRBV27 with TRBJ2-2; 7 positions match TRBD2. The sequence came from a man aged 45-65 years who had recovered from COVID-19. CDR3 sequence: CASSEKRGPLNTGELFF. The CDR3 DNA sequence: TGTGCCAGCAGTGAAAAGCGGGGCCCGCTGAACACCGGGGAGCTGTTTTTT.